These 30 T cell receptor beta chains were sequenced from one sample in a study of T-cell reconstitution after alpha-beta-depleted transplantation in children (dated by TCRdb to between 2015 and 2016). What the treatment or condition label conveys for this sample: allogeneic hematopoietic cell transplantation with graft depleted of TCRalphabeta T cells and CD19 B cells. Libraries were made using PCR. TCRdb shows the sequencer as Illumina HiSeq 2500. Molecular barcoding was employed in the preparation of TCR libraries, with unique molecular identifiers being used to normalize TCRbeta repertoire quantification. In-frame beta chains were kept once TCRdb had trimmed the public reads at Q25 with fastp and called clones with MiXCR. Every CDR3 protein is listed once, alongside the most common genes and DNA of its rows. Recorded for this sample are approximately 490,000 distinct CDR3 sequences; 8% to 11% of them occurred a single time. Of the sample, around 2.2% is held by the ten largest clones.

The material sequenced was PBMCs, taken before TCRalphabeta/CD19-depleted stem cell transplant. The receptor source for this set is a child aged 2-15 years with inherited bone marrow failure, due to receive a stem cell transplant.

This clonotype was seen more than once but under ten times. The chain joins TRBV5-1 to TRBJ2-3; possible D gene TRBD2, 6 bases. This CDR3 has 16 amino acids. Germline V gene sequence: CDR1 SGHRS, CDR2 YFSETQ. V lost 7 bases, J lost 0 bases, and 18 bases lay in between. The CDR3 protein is CASGVRGTWSTDTQYF. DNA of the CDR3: TGCGCCAGCGGGGTTCGTGGGACTTGGAGCACAGATACGCAGTATTTT.

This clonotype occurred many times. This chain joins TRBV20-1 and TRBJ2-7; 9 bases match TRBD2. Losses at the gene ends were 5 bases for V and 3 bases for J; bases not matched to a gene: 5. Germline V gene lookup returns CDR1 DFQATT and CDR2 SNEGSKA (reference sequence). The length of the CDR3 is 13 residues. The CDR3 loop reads CSAPLAGYYEQYF. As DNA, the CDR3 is TGCAGTGCTCCTCTAGCGGGATACTACGAGCAGTACTTC.

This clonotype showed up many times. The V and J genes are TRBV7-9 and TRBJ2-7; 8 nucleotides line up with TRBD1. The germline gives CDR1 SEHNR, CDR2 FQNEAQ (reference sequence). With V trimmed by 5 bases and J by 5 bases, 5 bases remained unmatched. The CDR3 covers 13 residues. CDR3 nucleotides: TGTGCCAGCAGCGGGCGACAGGGGAACGAGCAGTACTTC. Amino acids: CASSGRQGNEQYF.

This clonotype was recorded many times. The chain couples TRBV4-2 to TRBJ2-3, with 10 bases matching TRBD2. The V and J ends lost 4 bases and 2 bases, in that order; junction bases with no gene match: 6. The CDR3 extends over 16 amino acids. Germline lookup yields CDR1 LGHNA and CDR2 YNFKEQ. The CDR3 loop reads CASSPRTSGFTDTQYF. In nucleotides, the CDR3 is TGTGCCAGCAGCCCCCGGACTAGCGGCTTCACAGATACGCAGTATTTT.

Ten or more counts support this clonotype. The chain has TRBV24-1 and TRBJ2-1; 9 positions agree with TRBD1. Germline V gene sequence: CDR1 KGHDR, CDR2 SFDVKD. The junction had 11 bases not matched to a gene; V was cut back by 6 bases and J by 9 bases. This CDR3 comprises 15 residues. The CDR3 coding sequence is TGTGCCACCAGTAGCAGGACAGGGGCCAAGGCTGAGCAGTTCTTC. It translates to CATSSRTGAKAEQFF.

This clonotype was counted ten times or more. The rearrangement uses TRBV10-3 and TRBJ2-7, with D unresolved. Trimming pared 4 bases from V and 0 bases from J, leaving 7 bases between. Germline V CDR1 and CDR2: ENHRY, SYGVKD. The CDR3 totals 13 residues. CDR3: CAISVISSYEQYF. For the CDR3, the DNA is TGTGCCATCAGTGTAATTAGCTCCTACGAGCAGTACTTC.

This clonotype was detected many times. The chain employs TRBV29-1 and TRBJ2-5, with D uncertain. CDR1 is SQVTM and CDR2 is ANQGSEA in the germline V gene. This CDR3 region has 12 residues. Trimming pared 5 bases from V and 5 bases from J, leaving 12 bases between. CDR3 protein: CSVPSSWETQYF. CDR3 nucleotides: TGCAGCGTTCCCTCTAGTTGGGAGACCCAGTACTTC.

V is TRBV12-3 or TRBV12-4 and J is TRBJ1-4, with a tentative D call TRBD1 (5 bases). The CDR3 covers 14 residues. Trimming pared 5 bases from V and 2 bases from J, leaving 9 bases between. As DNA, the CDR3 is TGTGCCAGCAGTCACCGGGACACTAATGAAAAACTGTTTTTT. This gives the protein CASSHRDTNEKLFF.

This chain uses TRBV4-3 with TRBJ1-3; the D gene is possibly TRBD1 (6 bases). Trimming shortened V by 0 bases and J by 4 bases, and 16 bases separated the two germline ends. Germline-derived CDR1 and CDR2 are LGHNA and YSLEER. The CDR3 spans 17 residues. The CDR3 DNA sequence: TGCGCCAGCAGCCAAGATCCGGACAGCCAGGCGGGAAACACCATATATTTT. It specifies CASSQDPDSQAGNTIYF.

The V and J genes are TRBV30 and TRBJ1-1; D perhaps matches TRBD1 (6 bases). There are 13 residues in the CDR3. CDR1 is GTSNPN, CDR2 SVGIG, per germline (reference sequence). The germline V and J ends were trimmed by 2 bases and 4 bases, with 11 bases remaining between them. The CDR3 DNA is TGTGCCTGGAGTACAGGGTGGGCCACTGAAGCTTTCTTT. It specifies CAWSTGWATEAFF.

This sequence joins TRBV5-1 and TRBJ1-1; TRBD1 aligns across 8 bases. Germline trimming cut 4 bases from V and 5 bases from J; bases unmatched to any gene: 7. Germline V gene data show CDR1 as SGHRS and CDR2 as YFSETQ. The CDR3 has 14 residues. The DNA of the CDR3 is TGCGCCAGCAGCAAAGACAGGGGAGATACTGAAGCTTTCTTT. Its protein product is CASSKDRGDTEAFF. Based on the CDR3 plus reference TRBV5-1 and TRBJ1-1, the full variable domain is KAGVTQTPRYLIKTRGQQVTLSCSPISGHRSVSWYQQTPGQGLQFLFEYFSETQRNKGNFPGRFSGRQFSNSRSEMNVSTLELGDSALYLCASSKDRGDTEAFFGQGTRLTVV.

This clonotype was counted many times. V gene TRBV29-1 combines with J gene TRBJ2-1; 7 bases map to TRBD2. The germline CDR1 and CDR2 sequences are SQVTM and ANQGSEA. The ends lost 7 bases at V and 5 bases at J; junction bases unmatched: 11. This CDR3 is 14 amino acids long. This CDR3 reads CSGGRVRLHNEQFF. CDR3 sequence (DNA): TGCAGCGGGGGGAGGGTCAGACTCCACAATGAGCAGTTCTTC.

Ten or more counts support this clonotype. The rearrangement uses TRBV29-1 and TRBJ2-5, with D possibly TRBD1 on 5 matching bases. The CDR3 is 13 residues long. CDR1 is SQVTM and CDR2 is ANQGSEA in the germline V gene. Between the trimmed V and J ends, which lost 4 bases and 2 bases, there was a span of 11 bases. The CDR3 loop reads CSVGTIIQETQYF. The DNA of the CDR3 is TGCAGCGTTGGGACAATCATACAAGAGACCCAGTACTTC.

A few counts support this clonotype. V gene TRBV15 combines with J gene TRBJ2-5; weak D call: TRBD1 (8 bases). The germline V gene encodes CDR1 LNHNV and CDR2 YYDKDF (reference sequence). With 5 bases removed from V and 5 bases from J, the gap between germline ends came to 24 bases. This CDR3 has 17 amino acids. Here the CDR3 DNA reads TGTGCCACCAGCCGGTCGACAGGGGAGGGAGTGGGGGAGACCCAGTACTTC. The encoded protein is CATSRSTGEGVGETQYF.

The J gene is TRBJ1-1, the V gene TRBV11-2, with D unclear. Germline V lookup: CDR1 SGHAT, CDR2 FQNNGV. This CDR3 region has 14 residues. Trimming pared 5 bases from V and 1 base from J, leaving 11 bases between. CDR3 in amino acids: CASSRFAGNTEAFF. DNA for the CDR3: TGTGCCAGCAGCCGTTTTGCGGGGAACACTGAAGCTTTCTTT.

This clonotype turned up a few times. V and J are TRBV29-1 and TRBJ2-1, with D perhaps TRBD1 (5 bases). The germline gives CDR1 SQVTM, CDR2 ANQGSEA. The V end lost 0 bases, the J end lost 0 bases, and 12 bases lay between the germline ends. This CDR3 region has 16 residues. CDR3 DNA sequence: TGCAGCGTTGAAGATCCTACGACAGACTCCTACAATGAGCAGTTCTTC. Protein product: CSVEDPTTDSYNEQFF.

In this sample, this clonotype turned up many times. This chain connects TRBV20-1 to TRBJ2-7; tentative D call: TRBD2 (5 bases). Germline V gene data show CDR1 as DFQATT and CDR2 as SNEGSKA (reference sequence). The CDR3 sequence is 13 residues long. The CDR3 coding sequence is TGCAGCTATAATACAGAAGGACTCTACGAGCAGTACTTC. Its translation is CSYNTEGLYEQYF.

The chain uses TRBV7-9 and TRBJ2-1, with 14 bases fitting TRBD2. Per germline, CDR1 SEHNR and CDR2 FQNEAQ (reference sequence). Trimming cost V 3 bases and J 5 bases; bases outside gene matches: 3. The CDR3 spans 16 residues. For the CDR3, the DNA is TGTGCCAGCAGCTTCCCGGGACTAGCGGGAGACAATGAGCAGTTCTTC. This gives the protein CASSFPGLAGDNEQFF. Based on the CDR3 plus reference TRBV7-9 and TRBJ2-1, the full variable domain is DTGVSQNPRHKITKRGQNVTFRCDPISEHNRLYWYRQTLGQGPEFLTYFQNEAQLEKSRLLSDRFSAERPKGSFSTLEIQRTEQGDSAMYLCASSFPGLAGDNEQFFGPGTRLTVL.

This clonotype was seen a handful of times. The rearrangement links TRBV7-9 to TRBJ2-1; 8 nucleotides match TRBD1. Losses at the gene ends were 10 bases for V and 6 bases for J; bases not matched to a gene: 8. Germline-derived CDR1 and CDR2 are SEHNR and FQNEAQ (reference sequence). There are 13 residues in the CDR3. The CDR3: CANTGGRGNEQFF. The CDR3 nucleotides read TGTGCCAACACAGGGGGGCGAGGCAATGAGCAGTTCTTC.

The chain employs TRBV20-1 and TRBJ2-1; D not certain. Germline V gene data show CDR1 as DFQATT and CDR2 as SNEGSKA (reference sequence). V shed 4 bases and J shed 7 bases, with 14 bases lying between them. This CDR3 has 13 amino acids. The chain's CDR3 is CSATHLPPNEQFF. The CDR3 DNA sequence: TGCAGTGCTACCCACCTACCACCGAATGAGCAGTTCTTC.

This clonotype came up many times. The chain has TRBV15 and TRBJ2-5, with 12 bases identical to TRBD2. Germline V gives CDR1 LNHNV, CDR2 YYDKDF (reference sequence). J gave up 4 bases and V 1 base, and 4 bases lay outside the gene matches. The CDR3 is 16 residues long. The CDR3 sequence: CATSRARGLAGETQYF. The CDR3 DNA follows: TGTGCCACCAGCAGAGCTCGGGGACTAGCGGGAGAGACCCAGTACTTC.

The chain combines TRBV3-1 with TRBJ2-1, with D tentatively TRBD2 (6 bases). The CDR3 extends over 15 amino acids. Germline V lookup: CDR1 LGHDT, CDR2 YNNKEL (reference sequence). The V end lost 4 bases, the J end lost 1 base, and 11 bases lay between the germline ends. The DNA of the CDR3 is TGTGCCAGCAGCCGAAATAGCGGTTCCTACAATGAGCAGTTCTTC. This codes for CASSRNSGSYNEQFF.

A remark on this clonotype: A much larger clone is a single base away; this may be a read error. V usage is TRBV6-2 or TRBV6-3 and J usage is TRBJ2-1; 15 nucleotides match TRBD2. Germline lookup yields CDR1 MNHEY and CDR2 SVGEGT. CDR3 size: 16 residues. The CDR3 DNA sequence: TGTGCCAGCAGTGCGGGACTAGCGGGAGGTCACAATGGGCAGTTCTTC. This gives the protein CASSAGLAGGHNGQFF.

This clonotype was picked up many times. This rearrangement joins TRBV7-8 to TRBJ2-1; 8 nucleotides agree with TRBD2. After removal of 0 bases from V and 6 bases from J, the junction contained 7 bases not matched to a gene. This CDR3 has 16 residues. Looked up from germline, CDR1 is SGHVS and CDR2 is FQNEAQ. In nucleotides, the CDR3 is TGTGCCAGCAGCTTAGCGAGGTTAGCGGGATCCAATGAGCAGTTCTTC. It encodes CASSLARLAGSNEQFF. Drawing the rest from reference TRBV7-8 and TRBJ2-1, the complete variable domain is GAGVSQSPRYKVAKRGQDVALRCDPISGHVSLFWYQQALGQGPEFLTYFQNEAQLDKSGLPSDRFFAERPEGSVSTLKIQRTQQEDSAVYLCASSLARLAGSNEQFFGPGTRLTVL.

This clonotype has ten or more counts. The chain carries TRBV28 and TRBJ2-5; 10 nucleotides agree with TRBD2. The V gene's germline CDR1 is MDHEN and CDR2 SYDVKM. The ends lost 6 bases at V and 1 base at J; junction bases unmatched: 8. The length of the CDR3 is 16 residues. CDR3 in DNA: TGTGCCAGCAGCAAGATTGGGACTAGCGCCCAAGAGACCCAGTACTTC. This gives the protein CASSKIGTSAQETQYF.

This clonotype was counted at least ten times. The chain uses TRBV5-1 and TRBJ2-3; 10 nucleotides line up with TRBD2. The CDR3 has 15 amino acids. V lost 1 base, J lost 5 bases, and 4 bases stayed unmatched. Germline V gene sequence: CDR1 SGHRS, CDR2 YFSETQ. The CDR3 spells CASSLYWTSGDTQYF. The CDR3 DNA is TGCGCCAGCAGCTTGTACTGGACTAGCGGAGATACGCAGTATTTT. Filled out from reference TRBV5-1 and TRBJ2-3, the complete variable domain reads KAGVTQTPRYLIKTRGQQVTLSCSPISGHRSVSWYQQTPGQGLQFLFEYFSETQRNKGNFPGRFSGRQFSNSRSEMNVSTLELGDSALYLCASSLYWTSGDTQYFGPGTRLTVL.

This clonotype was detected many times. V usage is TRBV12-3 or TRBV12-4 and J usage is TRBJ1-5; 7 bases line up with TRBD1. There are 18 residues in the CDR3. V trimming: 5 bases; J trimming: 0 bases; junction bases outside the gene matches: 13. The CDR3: CASSRTGQGGYSNQPQHF. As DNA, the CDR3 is TGTGCCAGCAGTCGCACAGGGCAGGGGGGTTATAGCAATCAGCCCCAGCATTTT.

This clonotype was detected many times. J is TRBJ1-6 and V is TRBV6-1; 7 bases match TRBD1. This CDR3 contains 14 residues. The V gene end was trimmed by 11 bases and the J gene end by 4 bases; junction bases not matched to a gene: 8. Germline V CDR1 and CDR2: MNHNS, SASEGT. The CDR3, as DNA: TGTGCCGCCAGGGACAGAACGTATAATTCACCCCTCCACTTT. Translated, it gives CAARDRTYNSPLHF.

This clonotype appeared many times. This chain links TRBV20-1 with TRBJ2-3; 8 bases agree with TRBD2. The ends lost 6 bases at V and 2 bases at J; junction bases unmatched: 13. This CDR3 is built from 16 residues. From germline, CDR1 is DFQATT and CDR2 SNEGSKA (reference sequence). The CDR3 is CSALAQLADTTDTQYF. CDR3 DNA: TGCAGTGCGCTCGCCCAACTAGCGGACACCACAGATACGCAGTATTTT.

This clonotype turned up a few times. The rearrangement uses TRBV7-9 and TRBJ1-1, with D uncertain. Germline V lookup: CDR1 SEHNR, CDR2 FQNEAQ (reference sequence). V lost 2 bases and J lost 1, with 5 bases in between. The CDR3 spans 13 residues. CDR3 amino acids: CASSLYSNTEAFF. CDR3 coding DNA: TGTGCCAGCAGCTTATATTCGAACACTGAAGCTTTCTTT.